A selection of T cell receptor beta chains follows, all from one sample in a study of cytomegalovirus exposure and HLA in healthy donors. The data were produced by immunoSEQ multiplex PCR, yet TCRdb's version contains in-frame clones alone and is incomplete. Of some 120,000 clones listed, around 77% are singletons. Specimen: PBMCs. All receptors come from a woman in her forties in good health and CMV-seropositive. Each CDR3 is given with its conserved first and last residue. D genes are given only for firm matches. Where a row states a size, it is once, few, many or the class of an expanded clone; other rows omit it.

d_call j_call clone_size v_call cdr3_nt cdr3_aa
- TRBJ2-2 - TRBV27 TGTGCCAGCAGTTTAACCACTGCGAGCACCGGGGAGCTGTTTTTT CASSLTTASTGELFF
- TRBJ2-7 medium-sized TRBV18 TGTGCCAGCTCACCACCTTCAGGCAGGGATGGCGAGCAGTACTTC CASSPPSGRDGEQYF
- TRBJ2-3 - TRBV5-1 TGCGCCAGCAGCTTGGGGGATAGGGGAACCACAGATACGCAGTATTTT CASSLGDRGTTDTQYF
TRBD2 TRBJ2-7 - TRBV2 TGTGCCAGCAGTGAAGCCGGGGGGTTCTACGAGCAGTACTTC CASSEAGGFYEQYF
TRBD1 TRBJ2-1 - TRBV29-1 TGCAGCGTTCGCCGGGACAGGGTGGGGAATGAGCAGTTCTTC CSVRRDRVGNEQFF
TRBD1 TRBJ1-2 - TRBV2 TGTGCCAGCAGTACAGGGGGGATAAACTATGGCTACACCTTC CASSTGGINYGYTF
TRBD1 TRBJ2-1 - TRBV29-1 TGCAGCGTAGACCTTAGGACAGGATCTTACAATGAGCAGTTCTTC CSVDLRTGSYNEQFF
TRBD2 TRBJ2-5 - TRBV15 TGTGCCACCAATGATAGGACTAGCGGGCTACCCCTGGAGACCCAGTACTTC CATNDRTSGLPLETQYF
- TRBJ1-6 - TRBV6-5 TGTGCCAGCAGTTACTCCCCGGGACTTAATTCACCCCTCCACTTT CASSYSPGLNSPLHF
TRBD2 TRBJ2-1 - TRBV27 TGTGCCAGCAGTTTATTAACGATAGCGGGAGAGCGCGGCGAGCAGTTCTTC CASSLLTIAGERGEQFF
TRBD1 TRBJ2-1 - TRBV12-5 TGTGCTAGTGGTCTAGGACAGGGGGCGCGGGATGAGCAGTTCTTC CASGLGQGARDEQFF